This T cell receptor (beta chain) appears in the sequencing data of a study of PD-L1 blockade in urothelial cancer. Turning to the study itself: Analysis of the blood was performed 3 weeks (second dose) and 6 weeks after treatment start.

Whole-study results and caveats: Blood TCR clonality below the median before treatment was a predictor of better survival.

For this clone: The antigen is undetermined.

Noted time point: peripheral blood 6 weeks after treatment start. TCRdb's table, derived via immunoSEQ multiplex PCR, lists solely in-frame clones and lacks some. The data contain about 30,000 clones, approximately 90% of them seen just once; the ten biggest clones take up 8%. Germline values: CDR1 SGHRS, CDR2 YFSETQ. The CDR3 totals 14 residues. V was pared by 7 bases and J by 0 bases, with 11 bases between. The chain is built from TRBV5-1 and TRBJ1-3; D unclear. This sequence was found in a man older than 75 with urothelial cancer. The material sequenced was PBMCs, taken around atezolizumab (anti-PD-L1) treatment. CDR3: CASWSGSSGNTIYF. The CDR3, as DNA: TGCGCCAGCTGGAGTGGTTCCTCTGGAAACACCATATATTTT. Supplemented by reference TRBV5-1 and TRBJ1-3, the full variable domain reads KAGVTQTPRYLIKTRGQQVTLSCSPISGHRSVSWYQQTPGQGLQFLFEYFSETQRNKGNFPGRFSGRQFSNSRSEMNVSTLELGDSALYLCASWSGSSGNTIYFGEGSWLTVV.